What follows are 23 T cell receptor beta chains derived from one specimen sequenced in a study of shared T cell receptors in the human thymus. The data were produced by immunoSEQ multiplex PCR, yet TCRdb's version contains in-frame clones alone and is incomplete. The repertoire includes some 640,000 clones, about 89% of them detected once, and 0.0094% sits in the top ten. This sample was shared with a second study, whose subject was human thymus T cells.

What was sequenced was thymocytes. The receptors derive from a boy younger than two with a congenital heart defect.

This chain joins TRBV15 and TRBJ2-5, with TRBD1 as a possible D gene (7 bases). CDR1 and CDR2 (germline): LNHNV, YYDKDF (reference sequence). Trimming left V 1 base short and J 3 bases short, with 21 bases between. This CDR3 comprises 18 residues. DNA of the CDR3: TGTGCCACCAGCAGAGGGGGGTTTGGAGGGGGCGTGAAAGAGACCCAGTACTTC. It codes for CATSRGGFGGGVKETQYF.

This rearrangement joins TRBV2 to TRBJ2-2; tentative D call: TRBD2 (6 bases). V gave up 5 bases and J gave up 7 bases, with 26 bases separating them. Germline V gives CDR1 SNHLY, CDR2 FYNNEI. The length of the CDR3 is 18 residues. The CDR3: CASSKRIQAPRRGGELFF. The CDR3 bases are TGTGCCAGCAGTAAACGGATCCAGGCGCCGAGGAGGGGCGGGGAGCTGTTTTTT.

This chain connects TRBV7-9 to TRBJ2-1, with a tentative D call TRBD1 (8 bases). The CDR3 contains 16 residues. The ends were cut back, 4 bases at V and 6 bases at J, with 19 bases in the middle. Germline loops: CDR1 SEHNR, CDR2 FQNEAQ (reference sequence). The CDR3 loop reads CASSSVDREGFNEQFF. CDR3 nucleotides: TGTGCCAGCAGCTCAGTGGACAGGGAGGGGTTCAATGAGCAGTTCTTC. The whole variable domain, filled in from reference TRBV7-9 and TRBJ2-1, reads DTGVSQNPRHKITKRGQNVTFRCDPISEHNRLYWYRQTLGQGPEFLTYFQNEAQLEKSRLLSDRFSAERPKGSFSTLEIQRTEQGDSAMYLCASSSVDREGFNEQFFGPGTRLTVL.

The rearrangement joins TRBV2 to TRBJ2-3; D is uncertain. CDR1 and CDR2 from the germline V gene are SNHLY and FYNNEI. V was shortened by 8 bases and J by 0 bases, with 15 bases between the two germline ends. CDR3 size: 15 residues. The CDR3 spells CASGSHRSSTDTQYF. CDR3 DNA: TGTGCCAGCGGATCCCACCGGAGCAGCACAGATACGCAGTATTTT.

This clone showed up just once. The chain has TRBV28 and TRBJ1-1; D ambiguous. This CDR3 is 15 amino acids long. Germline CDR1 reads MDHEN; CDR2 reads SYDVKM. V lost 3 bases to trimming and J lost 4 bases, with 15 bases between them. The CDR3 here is CASSFFGPLATEAFF. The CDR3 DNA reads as TGTGCCAGCAGTTTTTTTGGTCCGTTGGCCACTGAAGCTTTCTTT.

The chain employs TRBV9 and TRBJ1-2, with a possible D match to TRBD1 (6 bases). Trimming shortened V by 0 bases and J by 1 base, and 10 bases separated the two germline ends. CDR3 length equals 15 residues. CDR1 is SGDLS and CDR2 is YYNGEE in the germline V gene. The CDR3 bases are TGTGCCAGCAGCGTAGTTCCGGACAGTAACTATGGCTACACCTTC. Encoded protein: CASSVVPDSNYGYTF.

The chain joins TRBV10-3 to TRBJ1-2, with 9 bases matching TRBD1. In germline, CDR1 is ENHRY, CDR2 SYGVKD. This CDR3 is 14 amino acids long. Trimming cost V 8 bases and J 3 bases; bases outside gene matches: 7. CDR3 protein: CAIGNRQGDYGYTF. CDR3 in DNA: TGTGCCATCGGTAACCGACAGGGGGACTATGGCTACACCTTC.

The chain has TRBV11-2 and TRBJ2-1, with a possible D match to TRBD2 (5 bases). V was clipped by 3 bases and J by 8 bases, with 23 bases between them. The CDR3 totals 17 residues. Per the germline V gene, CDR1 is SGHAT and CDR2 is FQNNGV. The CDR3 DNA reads TGTGCCAGCAGCTTCATAGTCGGGTGGGAGATAGTCGATGAGCAGTTCTTC. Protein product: CASSFIVGWEIVDEQFF.

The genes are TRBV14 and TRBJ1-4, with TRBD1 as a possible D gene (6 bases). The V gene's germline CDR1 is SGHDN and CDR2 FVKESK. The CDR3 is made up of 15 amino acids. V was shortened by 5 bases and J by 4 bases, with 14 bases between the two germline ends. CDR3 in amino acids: CASSSNRECNEKLFF. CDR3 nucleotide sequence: TGTGCCAGCAGCTCCAACAGGGAATGTAATGAAAAACTGTTTTTT. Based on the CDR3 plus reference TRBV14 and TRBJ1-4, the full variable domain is EAGVTQFPSHSVIEKGQTVTLRCDPISGHDNLYWYRRVMGKEIKFLLHFVKESKQDESGMPNNRFLAERTGGTYSTLKVQPAELEDSGVYFCASSSNRECNEKLFFGSGTQLSVL.

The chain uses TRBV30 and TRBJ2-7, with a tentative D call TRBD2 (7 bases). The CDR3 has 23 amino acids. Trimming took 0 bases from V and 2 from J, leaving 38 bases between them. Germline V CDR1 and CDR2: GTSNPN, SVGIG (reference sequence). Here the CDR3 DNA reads TGTGCCTGGAGTGTACCTCCGGGGGGCCTTATACGGCATCAGACCCCCTCCGCCTACGAGCAGTACTTC. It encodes CAWSVPPGGLIRHQTPSAYEQYF.

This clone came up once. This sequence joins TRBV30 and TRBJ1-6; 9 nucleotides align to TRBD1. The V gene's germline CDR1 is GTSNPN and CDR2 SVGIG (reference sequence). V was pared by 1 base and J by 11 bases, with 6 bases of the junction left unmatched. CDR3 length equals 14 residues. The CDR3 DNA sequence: TGTGCCTGGAGTGCGGGACAGGGAATGGCACCCCTCCACTTT. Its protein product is CAWSAGQGMAPLHF.

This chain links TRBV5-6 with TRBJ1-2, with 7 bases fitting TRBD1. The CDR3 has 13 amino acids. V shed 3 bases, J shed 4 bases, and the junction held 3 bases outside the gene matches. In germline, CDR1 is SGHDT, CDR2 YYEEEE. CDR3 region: CASSWTGAYGYTF. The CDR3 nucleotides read TGTGCCAGCAGCTGGACAGGCGCCTATGGCTACACCTTC.

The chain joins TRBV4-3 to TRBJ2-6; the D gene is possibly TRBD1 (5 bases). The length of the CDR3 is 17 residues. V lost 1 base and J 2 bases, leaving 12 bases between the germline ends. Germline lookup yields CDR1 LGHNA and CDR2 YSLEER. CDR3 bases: TGCGCCAGCAGCCAAGGGCTTAGACAGACTGGGGCCAACGTCCTGACTTTC. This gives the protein CASSQGLRQTGANVLTF.

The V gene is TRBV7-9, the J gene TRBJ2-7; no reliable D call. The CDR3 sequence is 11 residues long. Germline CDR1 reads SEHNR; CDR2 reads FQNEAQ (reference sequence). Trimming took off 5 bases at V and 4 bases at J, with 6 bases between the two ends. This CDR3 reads CASSQLYEQYF. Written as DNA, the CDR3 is TGTGCCAGCAGCCAGTTATACGAGCAGTACTTC.

The CDR3 nucleotides are TGCGCCAGCAGCTTGTCGGCTAGCGGGCGTTATAGCACAGATACGCAGTATTTT. Amino acids: CASSLSASGRYSTDTQYF. The chain uses TRBV5-1 and TRBJ2-3; TRBD2 matches at 8 bases. With V trimmed by 1 base and J by 0 bases, 10 bases remained unmatched. This CDR3 is built from 18 residues. Germline V gene data show CDR1 as SGHRS and CDR2 as YFSETQ. The variable domain in full, completed from reference TRBV5-1 and TRBJ2-3, reads KAGVTQTPRYLIKTRGQQVTLSCSPISGHRSVSWYQQTPGQGLQFLFEYFSETQRNKGNFPGRFSGRQFSNSRSEMNVSTLELGDSALYLCASSLSASGRYSTDTQYFGPGTRLTVL.

In DNA form, the CDR3 reads TGTGCCAGCAGACCCGGGACAGGGTATGAAAAACTGTTTTTT. Translating it yields CASRPGTGYEKLFF. The gene calls are TRBV6-5 and TRBJ1-4, with 9 bases matching TRBD1. The CDR3 contains 14 residues. Germline CDR1 MNHEY, CDR2 SVGAGI. V was clipped by 6 bases and J by 6 bases; unmatched bases: 5.

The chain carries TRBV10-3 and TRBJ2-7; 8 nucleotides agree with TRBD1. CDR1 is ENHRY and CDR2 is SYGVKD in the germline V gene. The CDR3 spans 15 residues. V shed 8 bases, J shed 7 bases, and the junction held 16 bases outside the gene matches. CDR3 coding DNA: TGTGCCATCTCCAGGACAGGGCTCATTTGGGGGGAGCAGTACTTC. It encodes CAISRTGLIWGEQYF.

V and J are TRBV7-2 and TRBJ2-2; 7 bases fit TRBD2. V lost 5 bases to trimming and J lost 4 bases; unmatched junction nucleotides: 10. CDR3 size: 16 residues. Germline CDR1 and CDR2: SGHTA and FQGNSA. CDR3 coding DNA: TGTGCCAGCAGCCAACCGCCGGGACTACGCACCGGGGAGCTGTTTTTT. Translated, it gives CASSQPPGLRTGELFF.

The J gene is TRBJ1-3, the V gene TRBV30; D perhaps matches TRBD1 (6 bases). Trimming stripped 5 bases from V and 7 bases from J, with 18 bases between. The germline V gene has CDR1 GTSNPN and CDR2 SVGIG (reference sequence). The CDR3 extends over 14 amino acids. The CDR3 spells CAWGEGTPGNTIYF. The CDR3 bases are TGTGCCTGGGGGGAGGGGACACCCGGTAACACCATATATTTT.

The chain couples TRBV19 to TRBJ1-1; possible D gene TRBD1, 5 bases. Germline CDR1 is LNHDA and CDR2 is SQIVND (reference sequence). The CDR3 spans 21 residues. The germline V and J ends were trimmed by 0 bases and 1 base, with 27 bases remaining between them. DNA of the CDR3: TGTGCCAGTAGTATAGATCTTAGGAGGGAGGAATTACATGGGGCGAACACTGAAGCTTTCTTT. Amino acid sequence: CASSIDLRREELHGANTEAFF.

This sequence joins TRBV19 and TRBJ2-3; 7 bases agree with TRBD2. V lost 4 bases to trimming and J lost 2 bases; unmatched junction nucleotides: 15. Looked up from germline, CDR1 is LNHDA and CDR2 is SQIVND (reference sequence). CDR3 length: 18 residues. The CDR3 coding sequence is TGTGCCAGTAGTACCCGCCCTATTGGGGGGGACTACACAGATACGCAGTATTTT. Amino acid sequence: CASSTRPIGGDYTDTQYF.

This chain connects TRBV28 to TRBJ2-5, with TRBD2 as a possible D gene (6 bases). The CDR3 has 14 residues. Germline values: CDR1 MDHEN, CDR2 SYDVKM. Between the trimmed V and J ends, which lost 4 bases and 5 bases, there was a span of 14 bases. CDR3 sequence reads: CASSSRGSRETQYF. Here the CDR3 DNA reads TGTGCCAGCAGTTCCCGGGGGAGTAGGGAGACCCAGTACTTC.

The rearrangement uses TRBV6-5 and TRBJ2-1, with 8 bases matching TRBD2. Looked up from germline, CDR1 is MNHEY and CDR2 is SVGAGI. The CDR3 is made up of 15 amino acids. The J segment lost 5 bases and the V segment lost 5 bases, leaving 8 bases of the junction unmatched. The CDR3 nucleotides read TGTGCCAGCAGTCCCCCGACTAGCGAAGACAATGAGCAGTTCTTC. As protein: CASSPPTSEDNEQFF.